One and the same sample provided the 9 T cell receptor beta chains below, sequenced in a study of T cell responses to AZD1222 COVID-19 vaccine. TCRdb keeps only in-frame clones here, not all; method: immunoSEQ multiplex PCR. The sample carries approximately 70,000 clones, about three quarters recorded once. Here the sequenced sample was peripheral blood, taken 28 days after the second AZD1222 dose. Every receptor here comes from an adult who received the AZD1222 COVID-19 vaccine.

The sample holds one count of this clone. This rearrangement joins TRBV6-6 to TRBJ1-5; perhaps TRBD1 as D (6 bases). The CDR3 covers 13 residues. V lost 7 bases to trimming and J lost 6 bases, with 13 bases between them. Germline V lookup: CDR1 MNHNY, CDR2 SVGAGI (reference sequence). CDR3 residues: CASTPRGGQPQHF. The CDR3 coding sequence is TGTGCCAGCACACCCAGGGGCGGTCAGCCCCAGCATTTT.

The chain recombines TRBV28 with TRBJ1-5; D is unresolved. The V gene lost 3 bases and the J gene lost 4 bases, with 13 bases spanning the gap. The CDR3 runs to 15 residues. Germline CDR1 is MDHEN and CDR2 is SYDVKM. In DNA, the CDR3 is TGTGCCAGCAGTTTGGGAGGCGGTGGGAATCAGCCCCAGCATTTT. It translates to CASSLGGGGNQPQHF.

The V and J genes are TRBV4-2 and TRBJ2-2; 12 nucleotides agree with TRBD2. With 1 base clipped from V and 6 bases from J, the junction kept 6 bases outside the gene matches. The germline CDR1 and CDR2 sequences are LGHNA and YNFKEQ. CDR3 length: 17 amino acids. The CDR3 DNA follows: TGTGCCAGCAGCCAAGCGGTGACTAGCGGGAGAGCCGGGGAGCTGTTTTTT. This codes for CASSQAVTSGRAGELFF.

This clone was observed a few times. The gene calls are TRBV28 and TRBJ1-1; no reliable D call. Germline V gene data show CDR1 as MDHEN and CDR2 as SYDVKM. The CDR3 has 12 amino acids. The CDR3 is CASQVTNTEAFF. The DNA for the CDR3 is TGTGCAAGCCAGGTTACGAACACTGAAGCTTTCTTT.

The V gene is TRBV30, the J gene TRBJ2-3; D is unclear. Trimming cost V 3 bases and J 5 bases, with 9 bases left between them. Germline CDR1 GTSNPN, CDR2 SVGIG (reference sequence). The CDR3 is 12 amino acids. The CDR3 sequence is CAWSQEGDTQYF. The CDR3, as DNA: TGTGCCTGGAGCCAAGAAGGAGATACGCAGTATTTT.

The chain couples TRBV18 to TRBJ1-5; possible D gene TRBD1, 6 bases. The germline V gene has CDR1 KGHSH and CDR2 LQKENI. The CDR3 consists of 14 residues. V was pared by 3 bases and J by 7 bases, with 13 bases between. CDR3 sequence reads: CASSPGASDQPQHF. CDR3 nucleotides: TGTGCCAGCTCACCGGGGGCCAGCGACCAGCCCCAGCATTTT. The whole variable domain, remainder taken from reference TRBV18 and TRBJ1-5, is NAGVMQNPRHLVRRRGQEARLRCSPMKGHSHVYWYRQLPEEGLKFMVYLQKENIIDESGMPKERFSAEFPKEGPSILRIQQVVRGDSAAYFCASSPGASDQPQHFGDGTRLSIL.

The chain carries TRBV7-9 and TRBJ1-2; TRBD1 is a possible D gene (5 bases). The CDR3 spans 15 residues. The germline V gene has CDR1 SEHNR and CDR2 FQNEAQ (reference sequence). V lost 5 bases, J lost 4 bases, and 17 bases lay in between. In nucleotides, the CDR3 is TGTGCCAGCAGCCCCCCAGGGCTTGGGTTCTATGGCTACACCTTC. This codes for CASSPPGLGFYGYTF.

In nucleotides, the CDR3 is TGTGCCAGCAGCTTAGCTCTGCAGGTATCCTACAATGAGCAGTTCTTC. It encodes CASSLALQVSYNEQFF. The V call is TRBV7-9, the J call TRBJ2-1, with no clear D. The CDR3 is 16 residues long. Trimming shortened V by 0 bases and J by 1 base, and 10 bases separated the two germline ends. Germline lookup yields CDR1 SEHNR and CDR2 FQNEAQ (reference sequence). Drawing the rest from reference TRBV7-9 and TRBJ2-1, the complete variable domain is DTGVSQNPRHKITKRGQNVTFRCDPISEHNRLYWYRQTLGQGPEFLTYFQNEAQLEKSRLLSDRFSAERPKGSFSTLEIQRTEQGDSAMYLCASSLALQVSYNEQFFGPGTRLTVL.

This chain links TRBV7-9 with TRBJ1-1; D is undetermined. Trimming pared 5 bases from V and 5 bases from J, leaving 12 bases between. Germline loops: CDR1 SEHNR, CDR2 FQNEAQ (reference sequence). This CDR3 is built from 13 residues. CDR3 protein: CASSPIVWTEAFF. CDR3 sequence (DNA): TGTGCCAGCAGCCCGATTGTTTGGACTGAAGCTTTCTTT.